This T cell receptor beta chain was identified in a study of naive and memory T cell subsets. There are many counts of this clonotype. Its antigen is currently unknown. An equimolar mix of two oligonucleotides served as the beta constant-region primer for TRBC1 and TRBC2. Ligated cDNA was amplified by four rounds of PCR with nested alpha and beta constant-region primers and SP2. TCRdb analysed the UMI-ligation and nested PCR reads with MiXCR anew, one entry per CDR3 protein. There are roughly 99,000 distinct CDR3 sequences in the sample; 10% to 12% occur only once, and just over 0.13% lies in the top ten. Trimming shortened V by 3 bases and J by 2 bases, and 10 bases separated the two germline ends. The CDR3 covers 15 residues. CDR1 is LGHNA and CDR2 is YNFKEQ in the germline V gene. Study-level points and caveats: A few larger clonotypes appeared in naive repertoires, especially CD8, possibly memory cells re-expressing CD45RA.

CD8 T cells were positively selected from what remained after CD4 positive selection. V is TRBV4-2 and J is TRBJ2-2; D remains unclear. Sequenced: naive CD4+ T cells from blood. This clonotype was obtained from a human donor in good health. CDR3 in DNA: TGTGCCAGCAGCCAGGCCCTACTCAACACCGGGGAGCTGTTTTTT. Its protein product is CASSQALLNTGELFF.